The 7 T cell receptor beta chains below were found in one sample sequenced in a study of blood T cell repertoires in COVID-19. Assay used: immunoSEQ multiplex PCR; TCRdb lists only in-frame clones, some missing. The sample comprises some 150,000 clones, under 85% of which are singletons, and roughly 1.4% rests with the top ten. Source material: peripheral blood. Source of these receptors: a human donor in a cohort sampled during active COVID-19.

The V call is TRBV7-9, the J call TRBJ2-5; no definite D call. V lost 4 bases and J lost 0, with 3 bases in between. This CDR3 comprises 12 residues. CDR1 and CDR2 (germline): SEHNR, FQNEAQ (reference sequence). The CDR3 is CASSSNQETQYF. The DNA of the CDR3 is TGTGCCAGCAGCTCCAACCAAGAGACCCAGTACTTC.

The rearrangement uses TRBV5-1 and TRBJ1-1; 10 positions match TRBD1. This CDR3 is built from 14 residues. Germline V gene sequence: CDR1 SGHRS, CDR2 YFSETQ. Unmatched junction bases numbered 5, after V lost 4 bases and J lost 5 bases. The CDR3 bases are TGCGCCAGCAGCCGACAGGGGGCTGAGACTGAAGCTTTCTTT. It encodes CASSRQGAETEAFF. Filled out from reference TRBV5-1 and TRBJ1-1, the complete variable domain reads KAGVTQTPRYLIKTRGQQVTLSCSPISGHRSVSWYQQTPGQGLQFLFEYFSETQRNKGNFPGRFSGRQFSNSRSEMNVSTLELGDSALYLCASSRQGAETEAFFGQGTRLTVV.

The rearrangement joins TRBV5-5 to TRBJ1-1, with 7 nucleotides matching TRBD1. CDR3 length: 14 residues. The ends lost 2 bases at V and 3 bases at J; junction bases unmatched: 4. The germline V gene encodes CDR1 SGHKS and CDR2 YYEKEE (reference sequence). The CDR3 reads CASSFRDSYTEAFF. The CDR3 bases are TGTGCCAGCAGCTTCCGGGACAGTTACACTGAAGCTTTCTTT.

CDR3 in DNA: TGTGCCAGCAGTTTCGGGGGGGCATCGGAAAAACTGTTTTTT. The encoded protein is CASSFGGASEKLFF. The chain is built from TRBV28 and TRBJ1-4, with a tentative D call TRBD1 (6 bases). V lost 3 bases, J lost 8 bases, and 13 bases lay in between. The CDR3 totals 14 residues. Germline V gene data show CDR1 as MDHEN and CDR2 as SYDVKM.

This clone was seen a handful of times. V usage is TRBV7-2 and J usage is TRBJ2-1; tentative D call: TRBD2 (5 bases). The germline CDR1 and CDR2 sequences are SGHTA and FQGNSA. The CDR3 consists of 17 residues. Trimming took 7 bases from V and 2 from J, leaving 21 bases between them. CDR3 sequence: CASKARTWEKTYNEQFF. The CDR3 DNA reads as TGTGCCAGCAAAGCTCGGACGTGGGAGAAAACCTACAATGAGCAGTTCTTC.

The chain carries TRBV2 and TRBJ2-7; perhaps TRBD1 as D (6 bases). Germline CDR1 is SNHLY and CDR2 is FYNNEI. V lost 6 bases to trimming and J lost 4 bases, with 10 bases between them. CDR3 length: 12 amino acids. CDR3 bases: TGTGCCAGCAGCTCGACAGGATACGAGCAGTACTTC. This sequence encodes CASSSTGYEQYF.

This sequence joins TRBV5-1 and TRBJ1-1, with unresolved D. Germline loops: CDR1 SGHRS, CDR2 YFSETQ. The CDR3 is made up of 13 amino acids. V lost 2 bases, J lost 4 bases, and 9 bases lay in between. CDR3 in amino acids: CASSFEVGTEAFF. The CDR3 DNA reads TGCGCCAGCAGCTTCGAGGTCGGCACTGAAGCTTTCTTT.